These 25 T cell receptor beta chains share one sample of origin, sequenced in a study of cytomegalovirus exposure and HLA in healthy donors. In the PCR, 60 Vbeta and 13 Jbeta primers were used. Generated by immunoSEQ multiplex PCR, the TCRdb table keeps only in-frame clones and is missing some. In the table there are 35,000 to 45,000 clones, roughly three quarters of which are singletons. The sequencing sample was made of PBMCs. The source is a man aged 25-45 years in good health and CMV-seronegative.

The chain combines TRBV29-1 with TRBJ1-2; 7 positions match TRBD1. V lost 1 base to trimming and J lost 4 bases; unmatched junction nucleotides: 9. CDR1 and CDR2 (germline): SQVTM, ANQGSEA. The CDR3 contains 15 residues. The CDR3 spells CSVEGHRGPGYGYTF. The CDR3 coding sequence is TGCAGCGTTGAAGGACACAGGGGACCAGGCTATGGCTACACCTTC.

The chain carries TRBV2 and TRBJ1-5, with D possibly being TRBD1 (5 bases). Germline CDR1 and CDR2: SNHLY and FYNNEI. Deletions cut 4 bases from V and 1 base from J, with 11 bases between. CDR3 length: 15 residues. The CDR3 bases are TGTGCCAGCAGTGGATCAGGGATGAGCAATCAGCCCCAGCATTTT. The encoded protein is CASSGSGMSNQPQHF.

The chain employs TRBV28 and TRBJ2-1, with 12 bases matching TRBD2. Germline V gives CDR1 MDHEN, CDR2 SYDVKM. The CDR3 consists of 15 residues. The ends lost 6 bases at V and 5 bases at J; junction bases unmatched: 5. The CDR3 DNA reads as TGTGCCAGCAGCTCTAGCGGGGGGGCTGACAATGAGCAGTTCTTC. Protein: CASSSSGGADNEQFF.

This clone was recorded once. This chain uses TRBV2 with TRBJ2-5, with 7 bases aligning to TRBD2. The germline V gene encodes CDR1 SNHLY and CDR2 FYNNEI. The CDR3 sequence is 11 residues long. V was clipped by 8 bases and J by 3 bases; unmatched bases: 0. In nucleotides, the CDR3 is TGTGCCAGCGGGAGGGAAGAGACCCAGTACTTC. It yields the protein CASGREETQYF.

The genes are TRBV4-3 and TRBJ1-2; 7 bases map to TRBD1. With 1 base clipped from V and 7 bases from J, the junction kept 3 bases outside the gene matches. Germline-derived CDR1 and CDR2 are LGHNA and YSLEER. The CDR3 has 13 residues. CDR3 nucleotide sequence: TGCGCCAGCAGCCAAGCCGACAGGGTTGGCTACACCTTC. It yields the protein CASSQADRVGYTF.

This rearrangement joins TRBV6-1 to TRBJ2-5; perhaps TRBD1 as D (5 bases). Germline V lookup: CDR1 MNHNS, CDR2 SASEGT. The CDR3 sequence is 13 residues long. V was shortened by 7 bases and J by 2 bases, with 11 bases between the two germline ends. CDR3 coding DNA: TGTGCCAGCACCAGACAGATACAAGAGACCCAGTACTTC. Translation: CASTRQIQETQYF.

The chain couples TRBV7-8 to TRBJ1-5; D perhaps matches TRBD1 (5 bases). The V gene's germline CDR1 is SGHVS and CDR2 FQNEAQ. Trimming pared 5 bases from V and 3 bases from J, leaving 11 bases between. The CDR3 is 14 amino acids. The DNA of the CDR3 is TGTGCCAGCAGCGGCCAGGGCCCCAATCAGCCCCAGCATTTT. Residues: CASSGQGPNQPQHF.

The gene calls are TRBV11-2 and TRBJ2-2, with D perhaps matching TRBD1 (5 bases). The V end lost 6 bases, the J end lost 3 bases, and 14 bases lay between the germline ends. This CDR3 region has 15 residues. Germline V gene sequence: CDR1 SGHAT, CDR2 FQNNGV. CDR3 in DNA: TGTGCCAGCAGTCTCTTCAGGGCCGACACCGGGGAGCTGTTTTTT. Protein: CASSLFRADTGELFF.

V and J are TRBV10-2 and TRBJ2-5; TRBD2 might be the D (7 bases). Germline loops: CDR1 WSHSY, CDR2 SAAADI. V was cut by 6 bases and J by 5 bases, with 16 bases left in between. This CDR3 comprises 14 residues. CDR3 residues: CASRGIGGHETQYF. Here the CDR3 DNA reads TGCGCCAGCAGGGGGATCGGGGGGCATGAGACCCAGTACTTC.

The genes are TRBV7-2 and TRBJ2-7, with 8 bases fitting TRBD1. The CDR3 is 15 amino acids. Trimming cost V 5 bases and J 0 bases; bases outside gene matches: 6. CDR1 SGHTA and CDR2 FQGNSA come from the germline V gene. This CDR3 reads CASSRQGTSSYEQYF. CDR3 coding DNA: TGTGCCAGCAGCCGACAGGGGACCAGCTCCTACGAGCAGTACTTC.

CDR3 DNA sequence: TGTGCCAGCAGCTCGGACAGGAGCAGAGATCAGCCCCAGCATTTT. Protein product: CASSSDRSRDQPQHF. The chain combines TRBV7-9 with TRBJ1-5; 7 bases align to TRBD1. Germline trimming cut 4 bases from V and 5 bases from J; bases unmatched to any gene: 8. CDR1 and CDR2 (germline): SEHNR, FQNEAQ (reference sequence). There are 15 residues in the CDR3.

The CDR3, as DNA: TGTGCCAGCAGAGGGAGGGGAGGCAATCAGCCCCAGCATTTT. This encodes CASRGRGGNQPQHF. The chain combines TRBV2 with TRBJ1-5, with a weak D call TRBD1 (5 bases). Trimming left V 6 bases short and J 2 bases short, with 11 bases between. Germline loops: CDR1 SNHLY, CDR2 FYNNEI. The CDR3 contains 14 residues.

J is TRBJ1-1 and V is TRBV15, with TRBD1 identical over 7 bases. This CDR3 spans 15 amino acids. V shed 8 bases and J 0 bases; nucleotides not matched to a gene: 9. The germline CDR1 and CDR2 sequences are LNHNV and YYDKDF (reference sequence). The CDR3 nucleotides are TGTGCCACCGGGGAGAGACAGGGAATGAACACTGAAGCTTTCTTT. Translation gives CATGERQGMNTEAFF.

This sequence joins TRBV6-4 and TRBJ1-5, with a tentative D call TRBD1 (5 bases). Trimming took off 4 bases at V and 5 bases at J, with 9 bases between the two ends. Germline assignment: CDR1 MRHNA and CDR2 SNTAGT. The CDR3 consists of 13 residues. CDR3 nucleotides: TGTGCCAGCAGTGCGGGGGTTTATCAGCCCCAGCATTTT. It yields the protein CASSAGVYQPQHF.

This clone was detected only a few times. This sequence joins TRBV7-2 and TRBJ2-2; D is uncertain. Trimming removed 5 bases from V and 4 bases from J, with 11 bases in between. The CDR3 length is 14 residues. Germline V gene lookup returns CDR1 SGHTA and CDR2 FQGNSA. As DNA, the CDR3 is TGTGCCAGCAGCCCCCTTCCGGGCACCGGGGAGCTGTTTTTT. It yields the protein CASSPLPGTGELFF.

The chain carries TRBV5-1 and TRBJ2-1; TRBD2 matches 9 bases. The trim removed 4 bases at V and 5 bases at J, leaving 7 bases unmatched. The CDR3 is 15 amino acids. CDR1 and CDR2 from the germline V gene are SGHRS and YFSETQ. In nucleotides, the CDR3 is TGCGCCAGCAGCCCGACCGGGACTAGCCACAATGAGCAGTTCTTC. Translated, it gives CASSPTGTSHNEQFF.

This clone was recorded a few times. The CDR3, as DNA: TGTGCCAGCAGTTTCCAGGGGGACTACGAGCAGTACTTC. Amino acids: CASSFQGDYEQYF. This chain connects TRBV28 to TRBJ2-7; TRBD1 matches at 7 bases. The CDR3 contains 13 residues. Germline V gene sequence: CDR1 MDHEN, CDR2 SYDVKM. V shed 3 bases and J 3 bases; nucleotides not matched to a gene: 2.

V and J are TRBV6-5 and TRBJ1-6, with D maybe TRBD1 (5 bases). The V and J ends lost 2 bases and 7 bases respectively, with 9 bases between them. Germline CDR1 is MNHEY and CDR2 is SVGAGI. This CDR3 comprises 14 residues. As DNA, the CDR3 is TGTGCCAGCAGTTACCAGGGTAGGAATTCACCCCTCCACTTT. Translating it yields CASSYQGRNSPLHF.

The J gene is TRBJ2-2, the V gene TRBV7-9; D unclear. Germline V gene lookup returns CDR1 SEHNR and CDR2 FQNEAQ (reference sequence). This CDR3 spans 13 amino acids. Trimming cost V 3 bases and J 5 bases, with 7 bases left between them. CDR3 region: CASSLVTTGELFF. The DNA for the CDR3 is TGTGCCAGCAGCTTGGTCACTACCGGGGAGCTGTTTTTT.

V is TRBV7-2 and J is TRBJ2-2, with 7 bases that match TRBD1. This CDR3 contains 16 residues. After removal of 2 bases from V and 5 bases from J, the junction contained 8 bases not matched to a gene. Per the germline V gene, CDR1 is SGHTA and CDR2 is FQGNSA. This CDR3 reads CASSLKPGQWTGELFF. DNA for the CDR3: TGTGCCAGCAGCTTAAAACCGGGACAGTGGACCGGGGAGCTGTTTTTT. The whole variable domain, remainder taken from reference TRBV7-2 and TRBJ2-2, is GAGVSQSPSNKVTEKGKDVELRCDPISGHTALYWYRQSLGQGLEFLIYFQGNSAPDKSGLPSDRFSAERTGGSVSTLTIQRTQQEDSAVYLCASSLKPGQWTGELFFGEGSRLTVL.

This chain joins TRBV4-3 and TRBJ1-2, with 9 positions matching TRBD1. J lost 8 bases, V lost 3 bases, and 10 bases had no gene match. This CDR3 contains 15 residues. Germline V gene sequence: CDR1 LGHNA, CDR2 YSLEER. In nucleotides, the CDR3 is TGCGCCAGCAGCCAGACGGACAGGGGTCCTCGCGGCTACACCTTC. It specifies CASSQTDRGPRGYTF.

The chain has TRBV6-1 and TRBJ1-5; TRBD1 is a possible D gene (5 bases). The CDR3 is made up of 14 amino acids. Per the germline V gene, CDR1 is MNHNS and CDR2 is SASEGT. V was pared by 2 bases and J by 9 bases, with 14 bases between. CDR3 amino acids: CASSESGGDGPQHF. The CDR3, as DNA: TGTGCCAGCAGTGAATCTGGGGGGGATGGGCCCCAGCATTTT.

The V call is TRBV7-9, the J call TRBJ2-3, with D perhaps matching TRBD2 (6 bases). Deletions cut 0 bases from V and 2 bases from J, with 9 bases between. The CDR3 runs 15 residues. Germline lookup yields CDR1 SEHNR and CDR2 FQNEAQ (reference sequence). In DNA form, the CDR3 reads TGTGCCAGCAGCTTAGCTAGCGGAGCCACAGATACGCAGTATTTT. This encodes CASSLASGATDTQYF.

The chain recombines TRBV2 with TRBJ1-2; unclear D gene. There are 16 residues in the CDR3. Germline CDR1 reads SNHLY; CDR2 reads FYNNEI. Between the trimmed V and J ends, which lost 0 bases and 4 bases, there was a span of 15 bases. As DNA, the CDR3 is TGTGCCAGCAGTGAAGCGCTTTTTAGAACCCGCTATGGCTACACCTTC. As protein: CASSEALFRTRYGYTF.

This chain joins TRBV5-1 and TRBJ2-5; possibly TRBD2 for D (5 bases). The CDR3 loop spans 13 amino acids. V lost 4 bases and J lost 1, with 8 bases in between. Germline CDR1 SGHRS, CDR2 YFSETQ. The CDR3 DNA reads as TGCGCCAGCAGCGAGGGAGTCCAAGAGACCCAGTACTTC. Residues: CASSEGVQETQYF.